Listed here is a single T cell receptor beta chain. These data originate in a study of blood T cell repertoires in COVID-19. Profiling relied on immunoSEQ multiplex PCR, and the TCRdb table lists in-frame clones only, not all of them. Of 250,000 to 300,000 clones in the sample, about 85% were seen once. CDR3 length equals 14 residues. Trimming took off 4 bases at V and 4 bases at J, with 14 bases between the two ends. Germline-derived CDR1 and CDR2 are MNHEY and SVGAGI. The genes are TRBV6-5 and TRBJ2-7; possible D gene TRBD1, 6 bases. The source of this sequence is a woman aged 50 to 65 who had recovered from COVID-19. Source material: peripheral blood. The CDR3 DNA follows: TGTGCCAGCAGTTTCGAACCGGGACATTACGAGCAGTACTTC. This gives the protein CASSFEPGHYEQYF.